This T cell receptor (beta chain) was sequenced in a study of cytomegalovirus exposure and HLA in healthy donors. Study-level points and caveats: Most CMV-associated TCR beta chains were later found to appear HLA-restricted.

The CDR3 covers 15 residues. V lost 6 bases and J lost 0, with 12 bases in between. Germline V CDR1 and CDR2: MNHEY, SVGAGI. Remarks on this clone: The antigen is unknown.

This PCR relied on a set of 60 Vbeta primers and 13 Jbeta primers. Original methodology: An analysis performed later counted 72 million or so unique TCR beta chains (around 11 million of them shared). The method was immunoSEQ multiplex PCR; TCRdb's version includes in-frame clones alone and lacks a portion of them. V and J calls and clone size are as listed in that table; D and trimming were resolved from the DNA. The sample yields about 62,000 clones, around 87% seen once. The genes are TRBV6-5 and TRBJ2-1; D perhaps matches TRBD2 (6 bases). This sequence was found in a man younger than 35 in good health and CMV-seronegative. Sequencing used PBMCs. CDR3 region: CASRTRGISYNEQFF. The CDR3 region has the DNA TGTGCCAGCAGAACACGGGGGATCTCCTACAATGAGCAGTTCTTC.